This TCR beta chain is drawn from a study of blood T cell repertoires in COVID-19. The table came from immunoSEQ multiplex PCR; TCRdb's copy has only in-frame clones and leaves some out. The sample lists about 230,000 clones, more than 75% occurring once. CDR1 LNHNV and CDR2 YYDKDF come from the germline V gene (reference sequence). CDR3 size: 19 residues. Trimming removed 1 base at V and 6 bases at J, with 22 bases between. The source material was peripheral blood. The V and J genes are TRBV15 and TRBJ1-6; D perhaps matches TRBD1 (6 bases). The source of this sequence is a man aged 40-50 years with acute or convalescent COVID-19. DNA of the CDR3: TGTGCCACCAGCAGAGCGGGACGAGGACAGAGTATGATTAATTCACCCCTCCACTTT. This encodes CATSRAGRGQSMINSPLHF.